Sequencing of this T cell receptor (beta chain) was carried out in a study of shared clonotypes between healthy human individuals. Whole-study findings and limits: Sharing of clonotypes among donors was expected to vary with sequencing depth. The four-donor shared clonotypes exceeded non-shared clonotypes in generation probability, with non-shared ones scoring lower.

The length of the CDR3 is 9 residues. Germline V CDR1 and CDR2: SNHLY, FYNNEI. V dropped 9 bases and J dropped 5 bases, with 4 bases sitting between them. The protocol was immunoSEQ multiplex PCR, while the TCRdb copy is restricted to in-frame clones and leaves out a portion. The sample carries 2 million to 3 million clones, 93% recorded once. A note on this clone: The antigen is undetermined.

The TCR sequence derives from a man aged 18 to 29 in good health. Some clones in this sample may be carry-over from other donors' samples. The chain is built from TRBV2 and TRBJ2-5; D not resolved. The source material was naive CD4+ T cells from PBMCs. Subset of the sample: CD45RA+ positively selected. CDR3 nucleotides: TGTGCCAGGCGGGAGACCCAGTACTTC. This encodes CARRETQYF.